This TCR beta chain was sequenced during a study of cytomegalovirus exposure and HLA in healthy donors. General study results and limits: V- and J-gene trimming of TCR beta was linked (in a later analysis) to a missense DCLRE1C variant. Within an earlier analysis, most TCR beta V segments proved productive either about 90% or about 30% of the time. Accurate HLA-A and HLA-B prediction from TCR beta sequences was reported for most subjects.

Researchers ran the PCR with 60 Vbeta and 13 Jbeta primers. Sequencing used immunoSEQ multiplex PCR; TCRdb keeps in-frame clones, though not all of them. The sample contains some 180,000 clones, roughly four fifths of which appear only once. Germline loops: CDR1 SGHTA, CDR2 FQGNSA. Germline trimming cut 5 bases from V and 7 bases from J; bases unmatched to any gene: 12. CDR3 size: 15 residues. The study sampled nominally healthy donors, though unrecorded immune exposures were likely. Points on this clone: Antigen specificity is unknown.

The clonotype comes from a woman aged 18-29 years in good health and CMV-seronegative. The gene calls are TRBV7-2 and TRBJ2-3, with 7 positions matching TRBD2. Sequencing was performed on PBMCs. The CDR3 nucleotides are TGTGCCAGCAGCGTCACCGGGACTACGACACATACGCAGTATTTT. It translates to CASSVTGTTTHTQYF.